This T cell receptor beta chain was identified during a study of T cells in Graves' hyperthyroidism and ophthalmopathy. There were TCR beta CDR3 regions amplified from RNA transcripts. A first-round RT-PCR of the TCR CDR3 used the HTBI primer set. Each CDR3 protein is one row after TCRdb ran MiXCR on the multiplex PCR reads. The data contain about 300,000 distinct CDR3 sequences, 16% of them seen just once; the ten biggest clones take up approximately 33%. This clonotype was found many times. Its antigen is not identified. Whole-study results and caveats: The model predicted ophthalmopathy a median roughly 6.5 months before onset. In blood, most of the thyroid clonotypes expanded above 0.001 were also present.

Uncontrolled infections, other autoimmune diseases, pregnancy or lactation led to exclusion of patients. Approximately 10 ml of fresh peripheral blood supplied the PBMCs. This TCR derives from a man aged 25-45 years with Graves' hyperthyroidism. Sequenced input: blood.

Here the CDR3 reads CASSIRAGGGTSTDTQYF. In DNA, the CDR3 is TGCGCCAGCAGCATCCGAGCGGGAGGGGGGACTAGCACAGATACGCAGTATTTT. V usage is TRBV4-1 and J usage is TRBJ2-3, with 10 bases fitting TRBD2. Trimming took 5 bases from V and 0 from J; bases not matched to a gene: 11. From germline, CDR1 is MGHRA and CDR2 YSYEKL. The CDR3 spans 18 residues.